Listed below are T cell receptor beta chains from one sample, sequenced in a study of OX40 agonist ivuxolimab in advanced cancers. Clones were read by immunoSEQ multiplex PCR, and TCRdb kept only the in-frame ones, dropping some. The sample includes 90,000 to 100,000 clones, around nine tenths of them seen just once. Here the sequenced sample was CD4+ or CD8+ T cells sorted from blood, taken in a trial of the OX40 agonist ivuxolimab. Every receptor here comes from an adult with an advanced solid tumor such as melanoma, head and neck, liver or kidney cancer. Each CDR3 is given with its conserved first and last residue. The order of the fields is D gene, V gene, clone size, J gene, CDR3 protein, CDR3 DNA. D genes are given only for firm matches. A row's size may be missing; if present it is once, few, many or a size class.

NA	TRBV10-1	few	TRBJ2-3	CASSKAVGDTQYF	TGCGCCAGCAGTAAAGCTGTGGGGGATACGCAGTATTTT
NA	TRBV6-5	NA	TRBJ1-1	CASTGASTEAFF	TGTGCCAGCACCGGGGCCTCCACTGAAGCTTTCTTT
TRBD1	TRBV7-2	once	TRBJ1-2	CASSSQGQGYGYTF	TGTGCCAGCAGCTCCCAGGGACAGGGGTACGGCTACACCTTC
NA	TRBV6-1	NA	TRBJ2-1	CASGGFRGTPNEQFF	TGTGCCAGCGGGGGCTTTAGAGGGACTCCCAATGAGCAGTTCTTC
TRBD1	TRBV2	NA	TRBJ1-1	CASSESATGEKNTEAFF	TGTGCCAGCAGTGAGTCCGCGACAGGGGAGAAGAACACTGAAGCTTTCTTT
TRBD1	TRBV28	NA	TRBJ2-1	CASSSGQDNEQFF	TGTGCCAGCAGTTCGGGACAGGACAATGAGCAGTTCTTC
NA	TRBV7-3	NA	TRBJ1-2	CASSPGSGDYGYTF	TGTGCCAGCAGCCCGGGTAGCGGAGACTATGGCTACACCTTC
TRBD2	TRBV19	NA	TRBJ2-1	CASSSGTSGRSYNEQFF	TGTGCCAGTAGTAGCGGGACTAGCGGGAGGTCCTACAATGAGCAGTTCTTC
NA	TRBV7-2	few	TRBJ1-5	CASSLNTGGIQPQHF	TGTGCCAGCAGCTTAAACACCGGGGGGATTCAGCCCCAGCATTTT
NA	TRBV7-2	NA	TRBJ1-1	CASSLNSNPTEAFF	TGTGCCAGCAGCTTAAACTCGAACCCCACTGAAGCTTTCTTT
TRBD2	TRBV9	NA	TRBJ2-2	CASSVVPGGGELFF	TGTGCCAGCAGCGTAGTCCCGGGAGGCGGGGAGCTGTTTTTT
TRBD1	TRBV5-1	few	TRBJ1-1	CASGQGQGTEAFF	TGCGCCAGTGGACAGGGACAAGGGACTGAAGCTTTCTTT
TRBD1	TRBV9	NA	TRBJ2-7	CASSVGAGQGAETQYF	TGTGCCAGCAGCGTAGGGGCGGGACAGGGGGCCGAAACGCAGTACTTC
TRBD2	TRBV5-1	NA	TRBJ2-5	CASSFAGERETQYF	TGCGCCAGCAGCTTTGCGGGAGAACGAGAGACCCAGTACTTC
NA	TRBV6-1	few	TRBJ1-6	CASSELEQRESPLHF	TGTGCCAGCAGTGAATTGGAGCAGAGGGAGTCACCCCTCCACTTT
NA	TRBV19	NA	TRBJ2-2	CASSAGRLSGELFF	TGTGCCAGTAGTGCCGGGCGGCTCTCCGGGGAGCTGTTTTTT
NA	TRBV19	NA	TRBJ1-5	CASSPGQFNQPQHF	TGTGCCAGTAGTCCCGGACAGTTCAATCAGCCCCAGCATTTT
TRBD2	TRBV28	NA	TRBJ2-1	CASGTSGTYNEQFF	TGTGCCAGCGGTACTAGCGGAACGTACAATGAGCAGTTCTTC
NA	TRBV6-5	NA	TRBJ1-5	CASSRASNQPQHF	TGTGCCAGCAGCAGGGCAAGCAATCAGCCCCAGCATTTT
NA	TRBV2	once	TRBJ2-1	CASSESGHEQFF	TGTGCCAGCAGTGAAAGCGGGCATGAGCAGTTCTTC
TRBD1	TRBV4-2	NA	TRBJ1-4	CASSQGGTGFEKLFF	TGTGCCAGCAGCCAAGGGGGGACAGGGTTTGAAAAACTGTTTTTT
NA	TRBV30	NA	TRBJ1-5	CAWSGSNQPQHF	TGTGCCTGGAGTGGGTCCAATCAGCCCCAGCATTTT
TRBD2	TRBV5-1	NA	TRBJ2-1	CASSLIPGGQGNEQFF	TGCGCCAGCAGCTTGATTCCGGGAGGGCAGGGGAATGAGCAGTTCTTC
TRBD2	TRBV4-1	NA	TRBJ2-3	CASSLTAGTSGHTDTQYF	TGCGCCAGCAGCCTTACTGCCGGGACTAGCGGTCATACAGATACGCAGTATTTT
NA	TRBV29-1	NA	TRBJ1-1	CSVESANGGWGEAFF	TGCAGCGTTGAATCAGCAAATGGGGGATGGGGTGAAGCTTTCTTT
NA	TRBV4-2	NA	TRBJ2-3	CASARDRTPSGPADTQYF	TGTGCCAGCGCCCGGGACAGGACACCTAGCGGGCCGGCAGATACGCAGTATTTT
TRBD2	TRBV18	NA	TRBJ2-3	CASSLKRLAGGTDTQYF	TGTGCCAGCTCACTGAAACGACTAGCGGGAGGAACAGATACGCAGTATTTT
TRBD1	TRBV12-5	few	TRBJ2-2	CASGLALGQLTGELFF	TGTGCTAGTGGTTTGGCCTTGGGACAGCTCACCGGGGAGCTGTTTTTT
TRBD2	TRBV9	NA	TRBJ2-7	CASSARDGTSGVWEQYF	TGTGCCAGCAGCGCCAGAGACGGGACTAGCGGGGTTTGGGAGCAGTACTTC
TRBD1	TRBV29-1	NA	TRBJ2-5	CSAQGQSQETQYF	TGCAGCGCCCAGGGACAGTCCCAAGAGACCCAGTACTTC
NA	TRBV6-5	NA	TRBJ2-1	CASSWLGSRGDEQFF	TGTGCCAGCAGTTGGCTTGGTAGTAGGGGAGATGAGCAGTTCTTC
NA	TRBV27	NA	TRBJ2-1	CASSLSNSGPLRSEQFF	TGTGCCAGCAGTTTATCGAACTCGGGCCCCCTACGCAGTGAGCAGTTCTTC
NA	TRBV7-6	NA	TRBJ1-3	CASSRTAGNTIYF	TGTGCCAGCAGCCGGACAGCTGGAAACACCATATATTTT
TRBD2	TRBV7-8	once	TRBJ2-1	CASSTRTSGATYNEQFF	TGTGCCAGCAGCACCCGGACTAGCGGGGCAACCTACAATGAGCAGTTCTTC
NA	TRBV27	NA	TRBJ2-5	CASSLRETQYF	TGTGCCAGCAGTTTAAGAGAGACCCAGTACTTC
NA	TRBV5-1	NA	TRBJ1-5	CASSRDIGQPQHF	TGCGCCAGCAGCAGGGACATCGGTCAGCCCCAGCATTTT
NA	TRBV18	NA	TRBJ1-2	CASSPPGYGYTF	TGTGCCAGCTCACCACCGGGATATGGCTACACCTTC
NA	TRBV7-9	once	TRBJ1-4	CASSSVATNEKLFF	TGTGCCAGCAGCTCGGTTGCAACTAATGAAAAACTGTTTTTT
TRBD1	TRBV18	NA	TRBJ1-5	CASSPQQGRDQPQHF	TGTGCCAGCTCCCCACAACAGGGGAGAGATCAGCCCCAGCATTTT
NA	TRBV11-2	NA	TRBJ1-2	CASSLDRRGSLSPTSYGYTF	TGTGCCAGCAGCTTAGATCGTAGGGGAAGCCTCTCTCCTACCAGCTATGGCTACACCTTC
NA	TRBV30	NA	TRBJ2-7	CAWSTPTLVYEQYF	TGTGCCTGGAGTACCCCAACACTAGTCTACGAGCAGTACTTC
NA	TRBV30	NA	TRBJ2-5	CAWSNAETQYF	TGTGCCTGGAGTAATGCGGAGACCCAGTACTTC
NA	TRBV18	NA	TRBJ2-1	CASSPTIDNEQFF	TGTGCCAGCTCGCCTACTATTGACAATGAGCAGTTCTTC
TRBD1	TRBV29-1	NA	TRBJ2-1	CSVAGTAYNEQFF	TGCAGCGTTGCCGGGACAGCCTACAATGAGCAGTTCTTC